The 14 T cell receptor beta chains given below trace back to one sample, sequenced in a study of T cell repertoires in cytomegalovirus infection. Their antigen targets remain unknown. TCRdb itself ran the reads through MiXCR, one entry per CDR3 protein. In the table there are 100,000 or so distinct CDR3 sequences, around 32% of which are singletons. The sample here was CD8+ T cells from cultured PBMCs, taken from culture after CMV antigen stimulation. These receptors all come from a human donor in good health (CMV status not recorded). Some clones in this sample may be carry-over from other donors' samples.

CDR3 DNA sequence: TGTGCCAGCAGCTTGTGGTTTTTAAGCTCTGGAAACACCATATATTTT. This sequence encodes CASSLWFLSSGNTIYF. The chain is built from TRBV5-6 and TRBJ1-3; D gene uncertain. The CDR3 runs to 16 residues. The V end was cut by 1 base, the J end by 0 bases, with 11 bases between. In germline, CDR1 is SGHDT, CDR2 YYEEEE.

This CDR3 reads CASSQVGDYGYTF. CDR3 in DNA: TGCGCCAGCAGCCAAGTGGGGGACTATGGCTACACCTTC. The V and J genes are TRBV4-1 and TRBJ1-2; D is perhaps TRBD1 (5 bases). This CDR3 is 13 amino acids long. From germline, CDR1 is MGHRA and CDR2 YSYEKL. Trimming stripped 1 base from V and 3 bases from J, with 6 bases between.

This sequence joins TRBV7-8 and TRBJ2-3, with TRBD2 identical over 8 bases. The CDR3 totals 17 residues. Germline V gene lookup returns CDR1 SGHVS and CDR2 FQNEAQ. V was clipped by 5 bases and J by 5 bases; unmatched bases: 15. The DNA for the CDR3 is TGTGCCAGCAGCATCTCCCTAGGGAGCGGGGGTAGAGATACGCAGTATTTT. Translation: CASSISLGSGGRDTQYF.

For this clonotype: The junction departs from germline at one end; a sequencing error may be responsible. V is TRBV6-1 and J is TRBJ2-7, with D uncertain. Germline loops: CDR1 MNHNS, CDR2 SASEGT. This CDR3 is 16 amino acids long. Here the CDR3 DNA reads TGTGCGAGCATTTATGATTCCGGGCAGGCCTCCTACGAGCAGTACTTC. Translated, it gives CASIYDSGQASYEQYF.

This clonotype has ten or more counts. The chain combines TRBV6-5 with TRBJ2-7, with D unclear. CDR3 size: 14 residues. The V gene lost 0 bases and the J gene lost 5 bases, with 11 bases spanning the gap. Germline V gene sequence: CDR1 MNHEY, CDR2 SVGAGI. CDR3 coding DNA: TGTGCCAGCAGTTACTCGGGCAGTCACCACGAGCAGTACTTC. As protein: CASSYSGSHHEQYF.

The chain couples TRBV19 to TRBJ1-1, with D possibly TRBD1 on 6 matching bases. With 4 bases removed from V and 7 bases from J, the gap between germline ends came to 19 bases. This CDR3 region has 15 residues. Germline V gene lookup returns CDR1 LNHDA and CDR2 SQIVND (reference sequence). For the CDR3, the DNA is TGTGCCAGTAGTACTTGGTCGAGGGGGGAGAATGAAGCTTTCTTT. Amino acid sequence: CASSTWSRGENEAFF.

This clonotype appeared a single time. The J gene is TRBJ1-3, the V gene TRBV20-1; D ambiguous. V was clipped by 3 bases and J by 0 bases, with 9 bases between them. In germline, CDR1 is DFQATT, CDR2 SNEGSKA (reference sequence). There are 14 residues in the CDR3. CDR3 nucleotide sequence: TGCAGTGCTAGCGACGGGTACTCTGGAAACACCATATATTTT. Its protein is CSASDGYSGNTIYF.

The rearrangement links TRBV28 to TRBJ2-4; 9 bases map to TRBD1. Germline loops: CDR1 MDHEN, CDR2 SYDVKM. This CDR3 has 14 residues. V was pared by 8 bases and J by 2 bases, with 4 bases of the junction left unmatched. The CDR3: CASGQGISKNIQYF. The CDR3 DNA reads TGTGCCAGCGGACAGGGGATTTCCAAAAACATTCAGTACTTC.

The V gene is TRBV5-5, the J gene TRBJ2-7; the match to TRBD1 covers 7 bases. Losses at the gene ends were 5 bases for V and 2 bases for J; bases not matched to a gene: 1. This CDR3 comprises 12 residues. CDR1 and CDR2 (germline): SGHKS, YYEKEE (reference sequence). The CDR3 is CASRGTAYEQYF. The CDR3 bases are TGTGCCAGCAGAGGGACAGCCTACGAGCAGTACTTC.

This clonotype was seen a few times. The chain couples TRBV7-2 to TRBJ2-1; the match to TRBD2 covers 10 bases. Germline V gene sequence: CDR1 SGHTA, CDR2 FQGNSA. This CDR3 contains 16 residues. With V trimmed by 1 base and J by 1 base, 1 base remained unmatched. The DNA for the CDR3 is TGTGCCAGCAGCTTAGTTAGCGGGGGGTCCTACAATGAGCAGTTCTTC. This translates into CASSLVSGGSYNEQFF.

This rearrangement joins TRBV29-1 to TRBJ2-1; 8 bases map to TRBD2. CDR1 is SQVTM, CDR2 ANQGSEA, per germline. The V and J ends lost 8 bases and 0 bases, in that order; junction bases with no gene match: 3. The CDR3 runs to 13 residues. CDR3 sequence: CSSRGDSYNEQFF. CDR3 bases: TGCAGCTCGCGGGGGGACTCCTACAATGAGCAGTTCTTC.

In this sample, this clonotype turned up a few times. The chain links TRBV14 to TRBJ2-1, with 12 bases fitting TRBD2. Germline V gene lookup returns CDR1 SGHDN and CDR2 FVKESK. With 0 bases clipped from V and 7 bases from J, the junction kept 7 bases outside the gene matches. This CDR3 region has 17 residues. CDR3 amino acids: CASSQDSPSGGANEQFF. DNA of the CDR3: TGTGCCAGCAGCCAAGATAGTCCTAGCGGGGGGGCTAATGAGCAGTTCTTC.

About this clonotype: Its ends do not fully match the called genes, so a read error is possible. The genes are TRBV19 and TRBJ1-2, with unresolved D. Germline-derived CDR1 and CDR2 are LNHDA and SQIVND (reference sequence). The CDR3 has 10 amino acids. The DNA of the CDR3 is TGTGTCAGTTTTGAGTTTGGCTACACCTTC. Protein: CVSFEFGYTF.

This chain connects TRBV3-1 to TRBJ2-7; 10 bases map to TRBD2. Germline lookup yields CDR1 LGHDT and CDR2 YNNKEL (reference sequence). V trimming: 5 bases; J trimming: 5 bases; junction bases outside the gene matches: 6. CDR3 length: 14 residues. CDR3 in DNA: TGTGCCAGCAGCGGACTAGCGGACGGCCACGAGCAGTACTTC. Translated, it gives CASSGLADGHEQYF.